This is a list of T cell receptor beta chains from one sample in a study of blood T cell repertoires in COVID-19. Data came from immunoSEQ multiplex PCR; TCRdb stores just in-frame clones and leaves some out. The table includes under 250,000 clones, about 85% detected once. The sample taken for sequencing was peripheral blood. Every receptor here comes from a woman aged 35 to 49 with COVID-19, enrolled during active disease. Each CDR3 is given with its conserved first and last residue. D genes are given only for firm matches. Clone size is not always given. Where it is, it says once, few, many or a class for expanded clones.

V gene,D gene,clone size,J gene,CDR3 protein,CDR3 DNA
TRBV10-2,-,-,TRBJ1-1,CASRYREEAFF,TGCGCCAGCAGGTACAGGGAGGAAGCTTTCTTT
TRBV5-6,TRBD1,-,TRBJ1-1,CASSTRDRSNTEAFF,TGTGCCAGCAGCACCCGGGACAGGTCGAACACTGAAGCTTTCTTT
TRBV7-9,TRBD2,many,TRBJ2-4,CASSQTSGRNIQYF,TGTGCCAGCAGCCAGACTAGCGGGAGGAACATTCAGTACTTC
TRBV5-6,-,-,TRBJ2-3,CASSLSGPDTQYF,TGTGCCAGCAGCTTGAGCGGTCCAGATACGCAGTATTTT
TRBV9,-,many,TRBJ2-7,CASSADSRPGYEQYF,TGTGCCAGCAGCGCAGACTCCCGTCCCGGCTACGAGCAGTACTTC
TRBV5-6,-,-,TRBJ1-1,CASIWNTEAFF,TGTGCCAGCATCTGGAACACTGAAGCTTTCTTT
TRBV5-6,TRBD1,few,TRBJ1-2,CASSLGDRVRMDGYTF,TGTGCCAGCAGCTTGGGAGACAGGGTAAGGATGGATGGCTACACCTTC
TRBV27,-,-,TRBJ1-2,CASSPQGFHYGYTF,TGTGCCAGCAGTCCCCAGGGATTCCACTATGGCTACACCTTC
TRBV29-1,-,once,TRBJ1-1,CSVVRGLNTEAFF,TGCAGCGTTGTCCGGGGGTTGAACACTGAAGCTTTCTTT
TRBV11-2,TRBD2,-,TRBJ2-1,CASSSHSGQQFF,TGTGCCAGCAGCTCTCATAGCGGGCAGCAGTTCTTC
TRBV7-2,TRBD1,-,TRBJ2-5,CASSEGAGETQYF,TGTGCCAGCAGCGAGGGGGCGGGAGAGACCCAGTACTTC
TRBV4-1,-,-,TRBJ1-2,CASSQDRARGIYGYTF,TGCGCCAGCAGCCAAGATCGCGCCAGGGGAATCTATGGCTACACCTTC
TRBV4-1,TRBD1,-,TRBJ1-2,CASSQDPGGSYGYTF,TGCGCCAGCAGCCAAGATCCAGGGGGTTCCTATGGCTACACCTTC
TRBV19,TRBD2,-,TRBJ2-1,CASRTSGTDEQFF,TGTGCCAGTCGGACTAGCGGGACGGATGAGCAGTTCTTC
TRBV6-5,TRBD2,few,TRBJ2-2,CASRVLAGAGELFF,TGTGCCAGCAGAGTACTAGCGGGAGCAGGGGAGCTGTTTTTT
TRBV19,TRBD1,-,TRBJ2-1,CASSTFWDSNEQFF,TGTGCCAGTAGTACCTTTTGGGACAGCAATGAGCAGTTCTTC
TRBV6-1,TRBD2,-,TRBJ2-1,CASSGALAGTSYNEQFF,TGTGCCAGCAGTGGAGCCTTAGCGGGAACCTCCTACAATGAGCAGTTCTTC
TRBV7-3,-,-,TRBJ2-1,CASSPSRVSYNEQFF,TGTGCCAGCAGCCCTTCGAGGGTTTCCTACAATGAGCAGTTCTTC
TRBV6-5,TRBD1,-,TRBJ1-2,CASSYSRGHGYTF,TGTGCCAGCAGTTACTCCAGGGGGCATGGCTACACCTTC
TRBV28,TRBD1,-,TRBJ2-3,CASTVRQGASTDTQYF,TGTGCCAGCACCGTTAGACAGGGGGCTAGCACAGATACGCAGTATTTT
TRBV6-4,-,-,TRBJ1-2,CASRGTPTSGYGYTF,TGTGCCAGCCGAGGGACTCCTACGTCTGGCTATGGCTACACCTTC
TRBV6-5,-,-,TRBJ1-1,CASSLTADTEAFF,TGTGCCAGTTCACTCACGGCGGACACTGAAGCTTTCTTT
TRBV19,TRBD1,-,TRBJ1-2,CASMDRGRVYGYTF,TGTGCCAGCATGGACAGGGGGCGCGTCTATGGCTACACCTTC
TRBV7-9,TRBD2,-,TRBJ2-7,CASSLASGRAHEQYF,TGTGCCAGCAGCTTGGCGAGCGGGAGGGCCCACGAGCAGTACTTC
TRBV3-1/TRBV3-2,-,-,TRBJ2-3,CASRSGGTDTQYF,TGTGCCAGCAGGTCCGGGGGTACAGATACGCAGTATTTT
TRBV12-3/TRBV12-4,-,-,TRBJ1-1,CASSPRGGAKAFF,TGTGCCAGCAGTCCCCGGGGGGGGGCAAAGGCTTTCTTT
TRBV4-3,-,many,TRBJ1-1,CASSQVGAPEAFF,TGCGCCAGCAGCCAAGTAGGAGCACCTGAAGCTTTCTTT
TRBV5-1,TRBD1,-,TRBJ2-7,CASSSGTGGLVYEQYF,TGCGCCAGCAGCTCCGGGACAGGGGGGCTAGTCTACGAGCAGTACTTC